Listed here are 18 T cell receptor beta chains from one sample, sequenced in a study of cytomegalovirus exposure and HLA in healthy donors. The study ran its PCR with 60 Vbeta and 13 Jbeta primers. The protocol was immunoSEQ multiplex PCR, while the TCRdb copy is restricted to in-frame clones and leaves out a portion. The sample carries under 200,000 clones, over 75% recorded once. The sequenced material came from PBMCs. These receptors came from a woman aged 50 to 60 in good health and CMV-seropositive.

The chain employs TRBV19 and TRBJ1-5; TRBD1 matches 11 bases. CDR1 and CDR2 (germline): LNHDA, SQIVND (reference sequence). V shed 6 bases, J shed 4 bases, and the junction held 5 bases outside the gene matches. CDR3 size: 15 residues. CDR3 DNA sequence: TGTGCCAGTAGATCCGGGACAGGGGGTAATCAGCCCCAGCATTTT. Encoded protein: CASRSGTGGNQPQHF.

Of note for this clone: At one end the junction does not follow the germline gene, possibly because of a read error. CDR3 sequence reads: CASSPAGAGGVGELFF. DNA for the CDR3: TGTGCTAGCAGCCCCGCAGGAGCGGGAGGGGTCGGGGAGCTGTTTTTT. The V call is TRBV7-7, the J call TRBJ2-2, with 10 bases identical to TRBD2. Germline values: CDR1 SSHAT, CDR2 FNYEAQ (reference sequence). The CDR3 has 16 amino acids.

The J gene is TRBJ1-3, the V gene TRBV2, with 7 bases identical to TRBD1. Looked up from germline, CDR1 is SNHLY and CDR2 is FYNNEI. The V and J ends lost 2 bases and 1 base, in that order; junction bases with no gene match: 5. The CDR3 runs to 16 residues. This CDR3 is CASSETQGTSGNTIYF. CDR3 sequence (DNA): TGTGCCAGCAGTGAAACACAGGGGACATCTGGAAACACCATATATTTT.

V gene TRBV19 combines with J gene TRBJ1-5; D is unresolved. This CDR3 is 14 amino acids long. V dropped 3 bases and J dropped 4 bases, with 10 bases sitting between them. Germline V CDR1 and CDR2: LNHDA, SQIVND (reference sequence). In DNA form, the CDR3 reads TGTGCCAGTAGTATCGCGGCTTATAATCAGCCCCAGCATTTT. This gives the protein CASSIAAYNQPQHF. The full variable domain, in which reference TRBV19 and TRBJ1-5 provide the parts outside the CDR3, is DGGITQSPKYLFRKEGQNVTLSCEQNLNHDAMYWYRQDPGQGLRLIYYSQIVNDFQKGDIAEGYSVSREKKESFPLTVTSAQKNPTAFYLCASSIAAYNQPQHFGDGTRLSIL.

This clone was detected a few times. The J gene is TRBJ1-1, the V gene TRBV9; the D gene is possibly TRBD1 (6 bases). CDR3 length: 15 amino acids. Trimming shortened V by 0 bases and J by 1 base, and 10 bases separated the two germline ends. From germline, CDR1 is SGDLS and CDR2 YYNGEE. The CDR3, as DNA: TGTGCCAGCAGCGTAGGGGGACAACGGAACACTGAAGCTTTCTTT. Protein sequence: CASSVGGQRNTEAFF.

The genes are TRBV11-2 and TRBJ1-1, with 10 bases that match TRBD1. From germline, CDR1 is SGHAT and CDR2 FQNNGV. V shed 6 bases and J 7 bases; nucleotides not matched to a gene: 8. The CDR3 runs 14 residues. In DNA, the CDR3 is TGTGCCAGCAGACGGACAGGGGGTGGTATTGAAGCTTTCTTT. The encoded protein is CASRRTGGGIEAFF.

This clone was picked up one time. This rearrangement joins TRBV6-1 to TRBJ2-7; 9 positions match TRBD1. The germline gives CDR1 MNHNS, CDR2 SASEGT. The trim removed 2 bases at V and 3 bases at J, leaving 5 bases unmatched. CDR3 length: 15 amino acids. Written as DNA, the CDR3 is TGTGCCAGCAGTGAACGCGGGACAGGGAACTACGAGCAGTACTTC. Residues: CASSERGTGNYEQYF.

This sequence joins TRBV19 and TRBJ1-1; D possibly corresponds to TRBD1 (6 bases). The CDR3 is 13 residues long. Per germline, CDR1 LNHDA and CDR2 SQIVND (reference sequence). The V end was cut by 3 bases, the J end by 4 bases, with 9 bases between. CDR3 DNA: TGTGCCAGTAGTATGATAGGGGGCACTGAAGCTTTCTTT. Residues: CASSMIGGTEAFF.

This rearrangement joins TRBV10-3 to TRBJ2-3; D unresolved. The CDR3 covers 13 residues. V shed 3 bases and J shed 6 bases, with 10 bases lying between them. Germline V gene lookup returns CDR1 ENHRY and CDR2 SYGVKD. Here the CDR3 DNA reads TGTGCCATCAGTGACGGATACGGGGATACGCAGTATTTT. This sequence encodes CAISDGYGDTQYF.

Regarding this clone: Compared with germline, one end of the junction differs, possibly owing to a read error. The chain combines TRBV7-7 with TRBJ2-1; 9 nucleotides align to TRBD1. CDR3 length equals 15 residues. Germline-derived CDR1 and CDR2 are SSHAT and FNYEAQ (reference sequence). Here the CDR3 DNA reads TGTGCTAGCAGCCGGGACAGGGATCCCGTCAATGAGCAGTTCTTC. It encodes CASSRDRDPVNEQFF.

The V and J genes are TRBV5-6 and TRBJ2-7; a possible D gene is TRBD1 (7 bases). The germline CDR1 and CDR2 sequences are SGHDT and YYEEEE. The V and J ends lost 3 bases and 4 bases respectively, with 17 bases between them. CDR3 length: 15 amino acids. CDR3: CASSSTAGQPYEQYF. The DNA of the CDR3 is TGTGCCAGCAGCTCTACTGCGGGACAGCCTTACGAGCAGTACTTC.

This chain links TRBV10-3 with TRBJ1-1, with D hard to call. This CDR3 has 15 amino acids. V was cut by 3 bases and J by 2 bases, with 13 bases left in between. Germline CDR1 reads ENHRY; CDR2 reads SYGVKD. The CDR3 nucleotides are TGTGCCATCAGTGACCGAGGATTCCCAAACACTGAAGCTTTCTTT. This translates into CAISDRGFPNTEAFF.

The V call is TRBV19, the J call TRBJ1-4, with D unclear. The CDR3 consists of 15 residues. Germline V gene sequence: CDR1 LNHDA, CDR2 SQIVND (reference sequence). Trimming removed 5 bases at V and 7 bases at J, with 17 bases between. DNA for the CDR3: TGTGCCAGTAGTCCCGCGCAGAGGATGGGTGAAAAACTGTTTTTT. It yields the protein CASSPAQRMGEKLFF.

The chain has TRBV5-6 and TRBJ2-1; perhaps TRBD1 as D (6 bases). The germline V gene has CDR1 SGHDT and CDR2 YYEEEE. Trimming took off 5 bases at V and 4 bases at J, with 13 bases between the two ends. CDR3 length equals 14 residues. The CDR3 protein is CASSRARGYNEQFF. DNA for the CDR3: TGTGCCAGCAGTCGGGCCAGGGGATACAATGAGCAGTTCTTC. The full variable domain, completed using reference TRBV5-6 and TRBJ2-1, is DAGVTQSPTHLIKTRGQQVTLRCSPKSGHDTVSWYQQALGQGPQFIFQYYEEEERQRGNFPDRFSGHQFPNYSSELNVNALLLGDSALYLCASSRARGYNEQFFGPGTRLTVL.

The CDR3: CASSPQGSPLHF. CDR3 DNA: TGTGCCAGCAGCCCCCAGGGTTCACCCCTCCACTTT. The gene calls are TRBV7-2 and TRBJ1-6, with D possibly being TRBD1 (5 bases). This CDR3 comprises 12 residues. V was shortened by 5 bases and J by 9 bases, with 8 bases between the two germline ends. CDR1 and CDR2 (germline): SGHTA, FQGNSA.

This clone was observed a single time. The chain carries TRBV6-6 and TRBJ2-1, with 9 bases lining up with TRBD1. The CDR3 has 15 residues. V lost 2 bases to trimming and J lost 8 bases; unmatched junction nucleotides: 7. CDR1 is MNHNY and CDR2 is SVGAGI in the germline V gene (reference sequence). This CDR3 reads CASSYLGQGKDEQFF. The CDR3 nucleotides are TGTGCCAGCAGTTACCTGGGACAGGGTAAGGATGAGCAGTTCTTC.

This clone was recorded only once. Written as DNA, the CDR3 is TGTGCCAGCAGCTCATCCTCCTACGAGCAGTACTTC. Residues: CASSSSSYEQYF. This chain connects TRBV11-2 to TRBJ2-7; D is uncertain. Trimming cost V 4 bases and J 0 bases, with 4 bases left between them. The CDR3 covers 12 residues. In germline, CDR1 is SGHAT, CDR2 FQNNGV. Full variable domain (missing parts from reference TRBV11-2 and TRBJ2-7): EAGVAQSPRYKIIEKRQSVAFWCNPISGHATLYWYQQILGQGPKLLIQFQNNGVVDDSQLPKDRFSAERLKGVDSTLKIQPAKLEDSAVYLCASSSSSYEQYFGPGTRLTVT.

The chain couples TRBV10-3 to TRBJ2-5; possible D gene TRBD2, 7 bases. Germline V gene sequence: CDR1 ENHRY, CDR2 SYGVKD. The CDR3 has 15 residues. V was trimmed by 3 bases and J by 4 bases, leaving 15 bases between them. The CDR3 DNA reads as TGTGCCATCAGTGAAGGGGGGGGACCTCGAGAGACCCAGTACTTC. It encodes CAISEGGGPRETQYF.